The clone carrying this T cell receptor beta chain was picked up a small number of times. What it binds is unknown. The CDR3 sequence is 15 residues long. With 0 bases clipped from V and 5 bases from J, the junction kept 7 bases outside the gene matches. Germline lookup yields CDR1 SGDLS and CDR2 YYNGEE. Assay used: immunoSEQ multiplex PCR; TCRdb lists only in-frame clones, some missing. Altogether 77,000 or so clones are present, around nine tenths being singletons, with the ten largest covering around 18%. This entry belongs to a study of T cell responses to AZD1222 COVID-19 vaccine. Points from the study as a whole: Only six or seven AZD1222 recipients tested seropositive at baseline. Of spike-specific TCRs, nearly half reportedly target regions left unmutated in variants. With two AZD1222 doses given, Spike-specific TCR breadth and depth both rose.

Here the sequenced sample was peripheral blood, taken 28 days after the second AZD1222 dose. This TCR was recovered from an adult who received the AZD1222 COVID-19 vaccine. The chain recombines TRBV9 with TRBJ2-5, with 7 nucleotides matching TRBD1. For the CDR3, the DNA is TGTGCCAGCAGCGTAGGGGGGACAGCCGAGGAGACCCAGTACTTC. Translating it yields CASSVGGTAEETQYF.